This TCR beta chain stems from a study of OX40 agonist ivuxolimab in advanced cancers. Study-wide background: It was permissible to have had prior anti-PD-1, anti-PD-L1 or anti-CTLA-4 therapy, and approximately 40% had some. Among those treated, three patients had partial responses, one with hepatocellular carcinoma and two with cutaneous melanoma.

Per the germline V gene, CDR1 is SGHAT and CDR2 is FQNNGV. V shed 4 bases and J 3 bases; nucleotides not matched to a gene: 12. This CDR3 has 17 amino acids. Of note for this clone: Its antigen is not identified.

Study findings and constraints: Relative to CD4+ cells, CD8+ T cells on average had more expanded clones.

Libraries were prepared by immunoSEQ multiplex PCR; TCRdb keeps only in-frame clonotypes and omits some of them. The repertoire holds some 90,000 clones, with roughly 91% as singletons. V and J are TRBV11-2 and TRBJ2-1; TRBD1 agrees at 7 bases. The sample here was CD4+ or CD8+ T cells sorted from blood, taken in a trial of the OX40 agonist ivuxolimab. This TCR was sampled from an adult with an advanced solid tumor such as melanoma, head and neck, liver or kidney cancer. CDR3 in amino acids: CASSSAGSTGSYNEQFF. The CDR3 DNA reads TGTGCCAGCAGCTCTGCAGGTTCGACAGGGAGCTACAATGAGCAGTTCTTC. The full variable domain, in which reference TRBV11-2 and TRBJ2-1 provide the parts outside the CDR3, is EAGVAQSPRYKIIEKRQSVAFWCNPISGHATLYWYQQILGQGPKLLIQFQNNGVVDDSQLPKDRFSAERLKGVDSTLKIQPAKLEDSAVYLCASSSAGSTGSYNEQFFGPGTRLTVL.